This TCR beta chain was identified during a study of T cell responses to AZD1222 COVID-19 vaccine. For the study at large: The analysis combined second doses at about 4 or about 12 weeks.

Broader study findings: At baseline, seropositivity was found in only 5 to 7 AZD1222 recipients. There were mostly white British donors and more females than males, and clonal diversity was possibly underestimated. Repertoire sampling was restricted to post-peak T cell response timepoints.

Clones were sequenced by immunoSEQ multiplex PCR, and TCRdb holds only the in-frame ones, with some missing. Of 100,000 to 150,000 clones listed, approximately 91% were seen once; the top ten hold 1.5% to 2%. Per germline, CDR1 ENHRY and CDR2 SYGVKD. V was pared by 6 bases and J by 6 bases, with 10 bases of the junction left unmatched. The CDR3 totals 16 residues. This clone was seen a single time. Its antigen remains unknown. The source was peripheral blood, collected on day 0 of AZD1222 vaccination. This TCR derives from an adult in good health. The chain is built from TRBV10-3 and TRBJ1-5; 11 positions match TRBD1. CDR3: CAISRTGGFVSQPQHF. DNA of the CDR3: TGTGCCATCAGCCGGACAGGGGGCTTCGTTAGTCAGCCCCAGCATTTT.